Below, 27 T cell receptor beta chains from the same sample are listed, as sequenced in a study of blood T cell repertoires in COVID-19 (dated by TCRdb to the early 2020s). The library came from the immunoSEQ multiplex PCR assay. TCRdb limited this immuneACCESS table to in-frame rearrangements with V and J called. A share of clones is missing; checked studies link under half to unresolved V genes, and the rest is unexplained. In this sample the table shows some 250,000 clones, approximately 85% of which occur a single time. The top ten constitute roughly 12% of the sample. The source material was peripheral blood. The receptors derive from a man older than 75 with acute or convalescent COVID-19.

The chain links TRBV9 to TRBJ2-7; D might be TRBD1 (7 bases). Germline-derived CDR1 and CDR2 are SGDLS and YYNGEE. Trimming took off 5 bases at V and 0 bases at J, with 15 bases between the two ends. This CDR3 comprises 15 residues. CDR3 DNA sequence: TGTGCCAGCAGTGCGGGACAGACCCCCTCCTACGAGCAGTACTTC. Translating it yields CASSAGQTPSYEQYF. Together with reference TRBV9 and TRBJ2-7, the CDR3 gives the full variable domain: DSGVTQTPKHLITATGQRVTLRCSPRSGDLSVYWYQQSLDQGLQFLIQYYNGEERAKGNILERFSAQQFPDLHSELNLSSLELGDSALYFCASSAGQTPSYEQYFGPGTRLTVT.

This chain connects TRBV5-5 to TRBJ1-2; D may be TRBD1 (5 bases). The CDR3 contains 13 residues. Per the germline V gene, CDR1 is SGHKS and CDR2 is YYEKEE (reference sequence). V lost 4 bases and J lost 7, with 14 bases in between. The CDR3 DNA is TGTGCCAGCAGCGCCGGAGAGCAGGGTGGCTACACCTTC. Its translation is CASSAGEQGGYTF.

CDR3 in amino acids: CASSLGLAGASDTQYF. The CDR3 nucleotides are TGCGCCAGCAGCTTGGGACTAGCGGGAGCATCAGATACGCAGTATTTT. This sequence joins TRBV5-1 and TRBJ2-3; TRBD2 agrees at 12 bases. V dropped 0 bases and J dropped 4; count of bases not matched to a gene: 3. The CDR3 is made up of 16 amino acids. Looked up from germline, CDR1 is SGHRS and CDR2 is YFSETQ.

As regards this clone: At the DNA level, this CDR3 is encoded by other sequences in the same sample as well. V gene TRBV5-4 combines with J gene TRBJ1-1, with unresolved D. This CDR3 is 13 amino acids long. The V end lost 2 bases, the J end lost 3 bases, and 8 bases lay between the germline ends. The germline V gene encodes CDR1 SGHNT and CDR2 YYREEE (reference sequence). The CDR3: CASSFPGDTEAFF. CDR3 coding DNA: TGTGCCAGCAGCTTCCCCGGGGACACTGAAGCTTTCTTT.

Of note for this clone: Other DNA sequences within the sample encode an identical CDR3. The J gene is TRBJ2-1, the V gene TRBV5-1; D is unclear. Trimming removed 0 bases from V and 1 base from J, with 5 bases in between. This CDR3 contains 14 residues. CDR1 SGHRS and CDR2 YFSETQ come from the germline V gene. The CDR3 reads CASSLDGSYNEQFF. As DNA, the CDR3 is TGCGCCAGCAGCTTGGACGGGTCCTACAATGAGCAGTTCTTC.

This sequence joins TRBV19 and TRBJ1-4, with TRBD1 matching over 7 bases. Trimming cost V 5 bases and J 3 bases; bases outside gene matches: 6. The CDR3 is made up of 15 amino acids. The germline gives CDR1 LNHDA, CDR2 SQIVND (reference sequence). The CDR3 DNA is TGTGCCAGTAGTTCACAGGGGATGGCTAATGAAAAACTGTTTTTT. Encoded protein: CASSSQGMANEKLFF.

This clone has a single count. The chain joins TRBV9 to TRBJ1-4; weak D call: TRBD1 (5 bases). The germline gives CDR1 SGDLS, CDR2 YYNGEE. This CDR3 region has 14 residues. V gave up 0 bases and J gave up 5 bases, with 8 bases separating them. The CDR3 sequence: CASSVAGGNEKLFF. In DNA, the CDR3 is TGTGCCAGCAGCGTAGCGGGGGGGAATGAAAAACTGTTTTTT. The entire variable domain, with the rest obtained from reference TRBV9 and TRBJ1-4, is as follows: DSGVTQTPKHLITATGQRVTLRCSPRSGDLSVYWYQQSLDQGLQFLIQYYNGEERAKGNILERFSAQQFPDLHSELNLSSLELGDSALYFCASSVAGGNEKLFFGSGTQLSVL.

J is TRBJ1-4 and V is TRBV27; D might be TRBD1 (6 bases). V dropped 3 bases and J dropped 0 bases, with 17 bases sitting between them. The germline gives CDR1 MNHEY, CDR2 SMNVEV (reference sequence). The CDR3 consists of 18 residues. CDR3 amino acids: CASSLGRGTPATNEKLFF. DNA of the CDR3: TGTGCCAGCAGTTTGGGAAGGGGGACCCCTGCAACTAATGAAAAACTGTTTTTT. Full variable domain (remainder filled in from reference TRBV27 and TRBJ1-4): EAQVTQNPRYLITVTGKKLTVTCSQNMNHEYMSWYRQDPGLGLRQIYYSMNVEVTDKGDVPEGYKVSRKEKRNFPLILESPSPNQTSLYFCASSLGRGTPATNEKLFFGSGTQLSVL.

This clone was recorded only once. V usage is TRBV7-9 and J usage is TRBJ2-2; 8 bases line up with TRBD1. V trimming: 5 bases; J trimming: 7 bases; junction bases outside the gene matches: 15. The germline V gene encodes CDR1 SEHNR and CDR2 FQNEAQ (reference sequence). This CDR3 has 17 residues. The CDR3 coding sequence is TGTGCCAGCAGCATTCTGGCGGGCAGGGGGCTCGGCGGGGAGCTGTTTTTT. Amino acids: CASSILAGRGLGGELFF.

The rearrangement uses TRBV2 and TRBJ1-2; possibly TRBD1 for D (6 bases). This CDR3 is 12 amino acids long. Trimming took off 5 bases at V and 8 bases at J, with 12 bases between the two ends. Germline V gene lookup returns CDR1 SNHLY and CDR2 FYNNEI. CDR3 nucleotides: TGTGCCAGCAGTACTGACAGGACAGGCTACACCTTC. This sequence encodes CASSTDRTGYTF.

This chain uses TRBV24-1 with TRBJ1-2; D is possibly TRBD1 (6 bases). The ends were cut back, 6 bases at V and 4 bases at J, with 11 bases in the middle. The CDR3 totals 13 residues. CDR1 and CDR2 from the germline V gene are KGHDR and SFDVKD. CDR3 in DNA: TGTGCCACCAGTCTGACAGGACTCTATGGCTACACCTTC. Protein: CATSLTGLYGYTF.

The CDR3 DNA reads as TGTGCCAGCAGCCAGGGGGCGGTTAATTCTTCACCCCTCCACTTT. Translating it yields CASSQGAVNSSPLHF. This chain connects TRBV3-1 (or the pseudogene TRBV3-2) to TRBJ1-6; maybe TRBD1 (6 bases). The V end lost 3 bases, the J end lost 9 bases, and 15 bases lay between the germline ends. The germline V gene has CDR1 LGHDT and CDR2 YNNKEL (reference sequence). The CDR3 is 15 amino acids.

V usage is TRBV9 and J usage is TRBJ2-5; 10 bases align to TRBD2. The CDR3 loop spans 18 amino acids. The V gene's germline CDR1 is SGDLS and CDR2 YYNGEE. J lost 4 bases, V lost 4 bases, and 16 bases had no gene match. CDR3 region: CASSYGGLASGSGETQYF. The CDR3 DNA is TGTGCCAGCAGCTATGGGGGCCTGGCTAGCGGGAGTGGAGAGACCCAGTACTTC.

This clone appeared a single time. CDR3 residues: CASSQEGQGISAFF. The CDR3 DNA sequence: TGTGCCAGCAGCCAAGAGGGACAGGGGATTTCAGCTTTCTTT. The rearrangement uses TRBV3-1 (or the pseudogene TRBV3-2) and TRBJ1-1; 10 bases map to TRBD1. Germline V gene data show CDR1 as LGHDT and CDR2 as YNNKEL (reference sequence). J gave up 10 bases and V 0 bases, and 5 bases lay outside the gene matches. The CDR3 has 14 residues.

This chain uses TRBV5-4 with TRBJ2-1; 8 nucleotides align to TRBD2. Germline lookup yields CDR1 SGHNT and CDR2 YYREEE (reference sequence). Unmatched junction bases numbered 11, after V lost 1 base and J lost 2 bases. The CDR3 totals 18 residues. This CDR3 reads CASSLSTSGLTTYNEQFF. DNA of the CDR3: TGTGCCAGCAGCTTGTCAACTAGCGGACTGACTACCTACAATGAGCAGTTCTTC.

The rearrangement joins TRBV7-2 to TRBJ1-1, with D perhaps matching TRBD1 (5 bases). Looked up from germline, CDR1 is SGHTA and CDR2 is FQGNSA. This CDR3 region has 12 residues. Trimming removed 5 bases from V and 8 bases from J, with 12 bases in between. Written as DNA, the CDR3 is TGTGCCAGCAGCCTAAACGGGGGGGAAGCTTTCTTT. Its translation is CASSLNGGEAFF.

The chain links TRBV10-3 to TRBJ2-2; TRBD2 is a possible D gene (7 bases). Germline V gene sequence: CDR1 ENHRY, CDR2 SYGVKD. The CDR3 is 16 amino acids. V was pared by 4 bases and J by 2 bases, with 14 bases between. CDR3: CAISGIGGLNTGELFF. The CDR3 DNA follows: TGTGCCATCAGTGGGATCGGGGGGCTCAACACCGGGGAGCTGTTTTTT.

The chain links TRBV5-4 to TRBJ2-3, with 12 bases that match TRBD2. The CDR3 has 15 amino acids. Per the germline V gene, CDR1 is SGHNT and CDR2 is YYREEE (reference sequence). Trimming took 4 bases from V and 4 from J; bases not matched to a gene: 4. The CDR3 nucleotides read TGTGCCAGCAGCGCTACTAGCGGGGGGTCAGATACGCAGTATTTT. It codes for CASSATSGGSDTQYF.

This clone appeared a few times. The V gene is TRBV7-9, the J gene TRBJ2-5; the D is unclear. V lost 4 bases and J 6 bases, leaving 18 bases between the germline ends. This CDR3 is 15 amino acids long. The germline gives CDR1 SEHNR, CDR2 FQNEAQ (reference sequence). The CDR3 region has the DNA TGTGCCAGCAGCTCGGCCCTGGCCAGCGAACAGACCCAGTACTTC. As protein: CASSSALASEQTQYF.

In its sample, this clone was seen a few times. The J gene is TRBJ2-1, the V gene TRBV7-2; 8 nucleotides match TRBD2. The V segment lost 3 bases and the J segment 5 bases; nucleotides outside the gene matches: 3. The CDR3 runs 14 residues. Germline values: CDR1 SGHTA, CDR2 FQGNSA. The CDR3 region is CASSFFGRDNEQFF. CDR3 nucleotides: TGTGCCAGCAGCTTTTTCGGGAGGGACAATGAGCAGTTCTTC.

This clone was seen once. The chain employs TRBV6-2 or TRBV6-3 and TRBJ2-7, with D possibly TRBD1 on 6 matching bases. This CDR3 comprises 12 residues. CDR1 and CDR2 from the germline V gene are MNHEY and SVGEGT. Trimming stripped 1 base from V and 8 bases from J, with 9 bases between. This CDR3 reads CASSYFTGKQYF. CDR3 bases: TGTGCCAGCAGTTACTTTACAGGGAAGCAGTACTTC.

The V gene is TRBV6-1, the J gene TRBJ1-6; D gene ambiguous. V shed 3 bases and J shed 4 bases, with 16 bases lying between them. In germline, CDR1 is MNHNS, CDR2 SASEGT. CDR3 length: 17 amino acids. CDR3 DNA: TGTGCCAGCAGTGAGTTAGGGCCCGGAGGGTATAATTCACCCCTCCACTTT. Its translation is CASSELGPGGYNSPLHF.

This chain links TRBV10-1 with TRBJ2-4; 11 bases are a match to TRBD1. The V gene's germline CDR1 is WNHNN and CDR2 SYGVQD (reference sequence). V shed 4 bases, J shed 0 bases, and the junction held 8 bases outside the gene matches. CDR3 length: 18 residues. CDR3 loop: CASSVWTGGSVAKNIQYF. CDR3 DNA sequence: TGCGCCAGCAGTGTTTGGACAGGGGGCTCCGTAGCCAAAAACATTCAGTACTTC.

Comment on this clone: Sequence at one end of the junction differs from germline and may be a read error. The chain carries TRBV7-6 and TRBJ2-5; 9 bases match TRBD2. Germline CDR1 SGHVS, CDR2 FNYEAQ. The CDR3 consists of 15 residues. The CDR3 DNA sequence: TGTGCCAGCAGCCTAGCGGGACAGCGGCAAGAGACCCAGTACTTC. Residues: CASSLAGQRQETQYF. The full variable domain, in which reference TRBV7-6 and TRBJ2-5 provide the parts outside the CDR3, is GAGVSQSPRYKVTKRGQDVALRCDPISGHVSLYWYRQALGQGPEFLTYFNYEAQQDKSGLPNDRFSAERPEGSISTLTIQRTEQRDSAMYRCASSLAGQRQETQYFGPGTRLLVL.

This clone has just a few counts. The chain carries TRBV5-4 and TRBJ2-3; 10 bases line up with TRBD2. The germline gives CDR1 SGHNT, CDR2 YYREEE (reference sequence). J was trimmed by 1 base and V by 3 bases; bases with no gene match: 5. The CDR3 spans 16 residues. CDR3 sequence (DNA): TGTGCCAGCAGCTCCGGAGGACTAGCGGGCACAGATACGCAGTATTTT. Protein: CASSSGGLAGTDTQYF.

The V call is TRBV5-1, the J call TRBJ2-3; 16 bases fit TRBD2. Germline values: CDR1 SGHRS, CDR2 YFSETQ. The CDR3 spans 17 residues. V gave up 5 bases and J gave up 2 bases; unmatched junction bases: 5. The CDR3 protein is CASSRGLAGGTTDTQYF. The CDR3 bases are TGCGCCAGCAGTCGGGGACTAGCGGGGGGGACCACAGATACGCAGTATTTT.

The V gene is TRBV3-1 (or the pseudogene TRBV3-2), the J gene TRBJ2-1; 11 bases agree with TRBD2. Unmatched junction bases numbered 4, after V lost 3 bases and J lost 0 bases. The CDR3 is 17 residues long. CDR1 LGHDT and CDR2 YNNKEL come from the germline V gene (reference sequence). CDR3 sequence: CASSQRTSGLSYNEQFF. As DNA, the CDR3 is TGTGCCAGCAGCCAGAGGACTAGCGGGCTCTCCTACAATGAGCAGTTCTTC.